This T cell receptor (beta chain) was recorded in a study of control samples from healthy donors and cancer patients. The germline V and J ends were trimmed by 2 bases and 5 bases, with 19 bases remaining between them. CDR1 and CDR2 from the germline V gene are LNHDA and SQIVND (reference sequence). This CDR3 is 16 amino acids long. Sequencing was performed with immunoSEQ multiplex PCR; in TCRdb, only in-frame clones are kept and a portion is missing. The sample includes 150,000 to 200,000 clones, around 88% of them seen just once. The sequence was obtained from a woman in her twenties or thirties in good health. The rearrangement uses TRBV19 and TRBJ2-7; weak D call: TRBD2 (5 bases). Sequencing used blood. In nucleotides, the CDR3 is TGTGCCAGTAGTATAAGCCCCAGCGGCCGTGTCCACGAGCAGTACGTC. Residues: CASSISPSGRVHEQYV.